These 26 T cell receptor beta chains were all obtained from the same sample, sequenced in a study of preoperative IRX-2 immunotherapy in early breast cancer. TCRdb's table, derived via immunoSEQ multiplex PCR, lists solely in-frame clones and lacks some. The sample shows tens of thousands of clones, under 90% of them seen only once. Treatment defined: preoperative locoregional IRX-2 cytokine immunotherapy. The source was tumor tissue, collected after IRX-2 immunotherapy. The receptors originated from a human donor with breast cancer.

DNA for the CDR3: TGTGCCAGCAGCCAACTACAACCGAACACTGAAGCTTTCTTT. Translating gives CASSQLQPNTEAFF. This chain links TRBV11-3 with TRBJ1-1, with D hard to call. Germline-derived CDR1 and CDR2 are SGHNT and YENEEA. This CDR3 is built from 14 residues. Trimming removed 5 bases at V and 1 base at J, with 11 bases between.

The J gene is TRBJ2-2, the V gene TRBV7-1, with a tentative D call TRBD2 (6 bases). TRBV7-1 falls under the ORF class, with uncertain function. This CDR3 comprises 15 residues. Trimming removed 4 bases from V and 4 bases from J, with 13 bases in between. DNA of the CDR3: TGTGCCAGCAGCTACGCTAGCGCATTCACCGGGGAGCTGTTTTTT. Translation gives CASSYASAFTGELFF.

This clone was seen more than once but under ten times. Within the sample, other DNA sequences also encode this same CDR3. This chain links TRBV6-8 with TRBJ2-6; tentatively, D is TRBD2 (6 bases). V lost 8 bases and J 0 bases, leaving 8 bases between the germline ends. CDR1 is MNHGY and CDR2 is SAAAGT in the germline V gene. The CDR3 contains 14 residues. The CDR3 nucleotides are TGTGCCAGCTCGCGGGACTCTGGGGCCAACGTCCTGACTTTC. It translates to CASSRDSGANVLTF.

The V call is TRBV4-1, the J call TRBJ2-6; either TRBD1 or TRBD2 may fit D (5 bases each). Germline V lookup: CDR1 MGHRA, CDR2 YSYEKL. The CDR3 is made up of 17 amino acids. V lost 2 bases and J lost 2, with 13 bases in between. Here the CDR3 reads CASSQLLSGPGANVLTF. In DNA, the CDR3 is TGCGCCAGCAGCCAACTCCTCTCGGGGCCTGGGGCCAACGTCCTGACTTTC.

The CDR3 DNA sequence: TGTGCCACTCAAGCGTTACCTTCCTACGAGCAGTACGTC. This translates into CATQALPSYEQYV. The chain employs TRBV6-8 and TRBJ2-7; D is unclear. The CDR3 contains 13 residues. CDR1 and CDR2 from the germline V gene are MNHGY and SAAAGT. V dropped 10 bases and J dropped 1 base, with 14 bases sitting between them.

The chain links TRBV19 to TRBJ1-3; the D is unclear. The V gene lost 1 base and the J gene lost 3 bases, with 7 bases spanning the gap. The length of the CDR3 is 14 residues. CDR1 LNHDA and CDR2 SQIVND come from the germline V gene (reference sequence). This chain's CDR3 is CASSIGTDGNTIYF. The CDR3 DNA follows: TGTGCCAGTAGTATAGGGACTGATGGAAACACCATATATTTT. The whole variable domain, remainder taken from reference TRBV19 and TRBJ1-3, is DGGITQSPKYLFRKEGQNVTLSCEQNLNHDAMYWYRQDPGQGLRLIYYSQIVNDFQKGDIAEGYSVSREKKESFPLTVTSAQKNPTAFYLCASSIGTDGNTIYFGEGSWLTVV.

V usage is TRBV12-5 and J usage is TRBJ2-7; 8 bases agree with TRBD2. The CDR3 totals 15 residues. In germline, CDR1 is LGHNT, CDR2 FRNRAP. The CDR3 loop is CASTHGLAGYYEQYF. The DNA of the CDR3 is TGTGCCAGCACCCACGGACTAGCCGGGTACTACGAGCAGTACTTC.

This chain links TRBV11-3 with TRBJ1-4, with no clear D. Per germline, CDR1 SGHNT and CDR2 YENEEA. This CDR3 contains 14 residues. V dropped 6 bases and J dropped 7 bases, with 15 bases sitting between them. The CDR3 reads CASSTAGVGEKLFF. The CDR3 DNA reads TGTGCCAGCAGTACAGCGGGCGTAGGTGAAAAACTGTTTTTT.

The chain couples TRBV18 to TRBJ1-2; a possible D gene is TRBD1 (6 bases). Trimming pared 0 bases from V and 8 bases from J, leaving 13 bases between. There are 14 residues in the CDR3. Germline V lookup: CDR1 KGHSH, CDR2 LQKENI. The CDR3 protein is CASSPPSTGAGYTF. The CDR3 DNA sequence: TGTGCCAGCTCACCACCGTCGACAGGAGCAGGCTACACCTTC.

CDR3 sequence reads: CASSESSGAVDEKLFF. The DNA for the CDR3 is TGCGCCAGCAGTGAGTCGTCGGGGGCGGTGGATGAAAAACTGTTTTTT. This rearrangement joins TRBV10-2 to TRBJ1-4; the D gene is possibly TRBD1 (6 bases). The ends were cut back, 0 bases at V and 6 bases at J, with 14 bases in the middle. Germline V gene data show CDR1 as WSHSY and CDR2 as SAAADI. The length of the CDR3 is 16 residues.

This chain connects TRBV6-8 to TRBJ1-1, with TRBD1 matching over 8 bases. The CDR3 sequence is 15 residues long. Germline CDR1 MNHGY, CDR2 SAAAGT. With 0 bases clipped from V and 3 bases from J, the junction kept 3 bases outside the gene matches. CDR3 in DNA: TGTGCCAGCAGTTACTCGACAGGGGTGGACACTGAAGCTTTCTTT. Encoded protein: CASSYSTGVDTEAFF.

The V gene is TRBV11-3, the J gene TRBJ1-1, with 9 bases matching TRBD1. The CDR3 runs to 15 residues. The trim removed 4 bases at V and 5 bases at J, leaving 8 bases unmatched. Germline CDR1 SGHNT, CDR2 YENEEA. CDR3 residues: CASSSDRGGRTEAFF. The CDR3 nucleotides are TGTGCCAGCAGCTCCGACAGGGGGGGGAGGACTGAAGCTTTCTTT. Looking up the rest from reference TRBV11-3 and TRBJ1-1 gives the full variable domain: EAGVVQSPRYKIIEKKQPVAFWCNPISGHNTLYWYLQNLGQGPELLIRYENEEAVDDSQLPKDRFSAERLKGVDSTLKIQPAELGDSAVYLCASSSDRGGRTEAFFGQGTRLTVV.

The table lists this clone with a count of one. This chain's CDR3 is CASSPISYNEQFF. The CDR3 region has the DNA TGTGCCAGCAGCCCCATATCCTACAATGAGCAGTTCTTC. The V and J genes are TRBV7-4 and TRBJ2-1; D is ambiguous. V lost 5 bases and J lost 1, with 6 bases in between. CDR1 and CDR2 from the germline V gene are SGHVT and SQSDAQ. CDR3 length: 13 residues.

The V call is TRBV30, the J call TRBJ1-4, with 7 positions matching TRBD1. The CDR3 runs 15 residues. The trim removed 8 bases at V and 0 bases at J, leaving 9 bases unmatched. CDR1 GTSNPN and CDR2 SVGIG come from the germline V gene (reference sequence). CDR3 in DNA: TGTGCCACTTCCCCAGGGGGAGCAACTAATGAAAAACTGTTTTTT. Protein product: CATSPGGATNEKLFF.

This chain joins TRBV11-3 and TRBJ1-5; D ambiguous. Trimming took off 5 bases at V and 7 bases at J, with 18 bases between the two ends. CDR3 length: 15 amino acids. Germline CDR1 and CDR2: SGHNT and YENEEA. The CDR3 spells CASSPDWVGIQPQHF. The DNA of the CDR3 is TGTGCCAGCAGCCCCGATTGGGTTGGAATACAGCCCCAGCATTTT.

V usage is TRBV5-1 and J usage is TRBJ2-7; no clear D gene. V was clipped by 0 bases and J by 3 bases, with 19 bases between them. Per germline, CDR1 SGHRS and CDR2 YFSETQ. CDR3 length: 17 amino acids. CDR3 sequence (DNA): TGCGCCAGCAGCTTGGTCTTCTCTACCCAAAAGAACTACGAGCAGTACTTC. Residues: CASSLVFSTQKNYEQYF. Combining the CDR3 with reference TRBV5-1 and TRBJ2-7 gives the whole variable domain KAGVTQTPRYLIKTRGQQVTLSCSPISGHRSVSWYQQTPGQGLQFLFEYFSETQRNKGNFPGRFSGRQFSNSRSEMNVSTLELGDSALYLCASSLVFSTQKNYEQYFGPGTRLTVT.

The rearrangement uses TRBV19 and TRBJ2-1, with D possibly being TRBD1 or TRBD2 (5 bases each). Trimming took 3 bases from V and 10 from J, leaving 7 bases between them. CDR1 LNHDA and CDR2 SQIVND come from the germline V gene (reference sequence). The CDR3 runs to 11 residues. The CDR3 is CASSMWDEQFF. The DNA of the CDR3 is TGTGCCAGTAGTATGTGGGACGAGCAGTTCTTC.

The CDR3 DNA follows: TGTGCCTGGAGTGTCGGCTCCTACAATGAGCAGTTCTTC. Protein: CAWSVGSYNEQFF. The rearrangement links TRBV30 to TRBJ2-1; unclear D gene. V was shortened by 0 bases and J by 0 bases, with 3 bases between the two germline ends. The CDR3 is 13 residues long. Germline V gene sequence: CDR1 GTSNPN, CDR2 SVGIG (reference sequence).

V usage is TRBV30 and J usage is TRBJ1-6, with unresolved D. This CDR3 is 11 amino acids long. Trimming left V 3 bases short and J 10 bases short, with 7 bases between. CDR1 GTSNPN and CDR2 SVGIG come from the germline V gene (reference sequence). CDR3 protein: CAWSDPSPLHF. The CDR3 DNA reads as TGTGCCTGGAGCGATCCCTCACCCCTCCACTTT.

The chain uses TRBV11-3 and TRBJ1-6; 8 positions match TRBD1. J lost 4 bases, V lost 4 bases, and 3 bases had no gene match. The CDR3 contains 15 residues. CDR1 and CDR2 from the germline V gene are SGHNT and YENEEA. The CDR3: CASSSRTGYNSPLHF. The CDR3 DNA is TGTGCCAGCAGCTCGAGGACAGGGTATAATTCACCCCTCCACTTT.

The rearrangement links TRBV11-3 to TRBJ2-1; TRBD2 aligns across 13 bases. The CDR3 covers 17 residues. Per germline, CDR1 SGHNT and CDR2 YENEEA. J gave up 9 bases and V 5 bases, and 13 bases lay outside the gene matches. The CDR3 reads CASSLRLAGGRDGEQFF. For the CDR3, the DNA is TGTGCCAGCAGCCTTAGACTAGCGGGAGGCCGCGACGGTGAGCAGTTCTTC.

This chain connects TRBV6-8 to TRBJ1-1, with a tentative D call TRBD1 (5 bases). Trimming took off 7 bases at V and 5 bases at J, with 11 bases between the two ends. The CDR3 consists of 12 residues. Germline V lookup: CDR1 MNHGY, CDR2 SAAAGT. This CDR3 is CASTARETEAFF. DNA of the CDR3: TGTGCCAGCACAGCCAGGGAGACTGAAGCTTTCTTT.

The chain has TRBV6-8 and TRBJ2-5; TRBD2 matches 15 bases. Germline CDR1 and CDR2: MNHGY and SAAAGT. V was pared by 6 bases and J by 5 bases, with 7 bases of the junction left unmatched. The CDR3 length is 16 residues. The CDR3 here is CASRGTSGGLVETQYF. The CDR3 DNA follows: TGTGCCAGCAGGGGGACTAGCGGGGGGCTGGTGGAGACCCAGTACTTC.

DNA of the CDR3: TGTGCCAGCAGGGAACAGGTTTTGACCAATTCACCCCTCCACTTT. It yields the protein CASREQVLTNSPLHF. This chain connects TRBV7-6 to TRBJ1-6, with a tentative D call TRBD1 (5 bases). Between the trimmed V and J ends, which lost 6 bases and 7 bases, there was a span of 16 bases. This CDR3 comprises 15 residues. The V gene's germline CDR1 is SGHVS and CDR2 FNYEAQ.

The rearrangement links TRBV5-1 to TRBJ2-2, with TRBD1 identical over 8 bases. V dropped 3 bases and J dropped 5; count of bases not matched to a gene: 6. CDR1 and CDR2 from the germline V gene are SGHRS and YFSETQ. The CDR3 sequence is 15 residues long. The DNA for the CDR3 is TGCGCCAGCAGCTGGGGACAGGCTTCAACCGGGGAGCTGTTTTTT. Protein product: CASSWGQASTGELFF.

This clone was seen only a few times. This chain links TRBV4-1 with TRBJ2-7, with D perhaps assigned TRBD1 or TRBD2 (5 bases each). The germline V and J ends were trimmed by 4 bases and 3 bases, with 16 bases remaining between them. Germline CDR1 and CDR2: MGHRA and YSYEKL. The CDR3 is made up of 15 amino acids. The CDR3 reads CASSPGASPYYEQYF. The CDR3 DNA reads TGCGCCAGCAGCCCCGGGGCTAGCCCTTACTACGAGCAGTACTTC.